The rows below give T cell receptor beta chains drawn from one sample of a study of blood T cell repertoires in COVID-19. Profiling relied on immunoSEQ multiplex PCR, and the TCRdb table lists in-frame clones only, not all of them. This sample has about 200,000 clones, with under 85% found just once. The sequenced material came from peripheral blood. All receptors derive from a woman older than 75 with COVID-19, enrolled during active disease. CDR3s leave out the opening cysteine and the closing phenylalanine or tryptophan. The D gene is left open where the match is weak. Only part of the rows carry a size: once, few, many, or a class if the clone is expanded.

cdr3_length: 12; v_call: TRBV5-1; d_call: .; j_call: TRBJ1-5; clone_size: .; cdr3_aa: ASSSGEGNQPQH
cdr3_length: 12; v_call: TRBV10-3; d_call: .; j_call: TRBJ1-5; clone_size: .; cdr3_aa: AISPTDANQPQH
cdr3_length: 14; v_call: TRBV5-6; d_call: TRBD1; j_call: TRBJ2-1; clone_size: .; cdr3_aa: ASSLSPTGTYNEQF
cdr3_length: 12; v_call: TRBV6-5; d_call: TRBD1; j_call: TRBJ2-7; clone_size: few; cdr3_aa: ASTPGGGSYEQY
cdr3_length: 13; v_call: TRBV3-1/TRBV3-2; d_call: .; j_call: TRBJ2-5; clone_size: once; cdr3_aa: ASSQGAGIGGTQY
cdr3_length: 13; v_call: TRBV27; d_call: TRBD2; j_call: TRBJ2-1; clone_size: .; cdr3_aa: ASSSEGLGSDEQF
cdr3_length: 13; v_call: TRBV4-2; d_call: TRBD2; j_call: TRBJ2-7; clone_size: .; cdr3_aa: ASSQTRGGRYEQY
cdr3_length: 9; v_call: TRBV6-6; d_call: .; j_call: TRBJ2-1; clone_size: .; cdr3_aa: ASSSLNEQF
cdr3_length: 12; v_call: TRBV7-8; d_call: .; j_call: TRBJ1-6; clone_size: .; cdr3_aa: ASSLVGSNSPLH
cdr3_length: 12; v_call: TRBV9; d_call: TRBD2; j_call: TRBJ2-7; clone_size: .; cdr3_aa: ASSVGAGGYEQY
cdr3_length: 13; v_call: TRBV7-2; d_call: TRBD1; j_call: TRBJ2-7; clone_size: .; cdr3_aa: ASSLTPGQVDSQY
cdr3_length: 12; v_call: TRBV3-1/TRBV3-2; d_call: .; j_call: TRBJ1-1; clone_size: few; cdr3_aa: ASSQDSQGREAF
cdr3_length: 10; v_call: TRBV21-1; d_call: .; j_call: TRBJ1-2; clone_size: once; cdr3_aa: ASSKEQFGYT
cdr3_length: 12; v_call: TRBV10-3; d_call: TRBD1; j_call: TRBJ1-1; clone_size: once; cdr3_aa: AISKTGAVPEAF
cdr3_length: 15; v_call: TRBV5-1; d_call: .; j_call: TRBJ1-2; clone_size: .; cdr3_aa: ASSLASTTLNVYGYT
cdr3_length: 10; v_call: TRBV2; d_call: .; j_call: TRBJ2-2; clone_size: .; cdr3_aa: ASRRDSAELF
cdr3_length: 12; v_call: TRBV19; d_call: .; j_call: TRBJ2-7; clone_size: .; cdr3_aa: ASRPQGSSYEQY
cdr3_length: 14; v_call: TRBV5-4; d_call: TRBD1; j_call: TRBJ2-4; clone_size: .; cdr3_aa: ASSWGTALTKNIQY
cdr3_length: 12; v_call: TRBV7-3; d_call: TRBD2; j_call: TRBJ2-7; clone_size: .; cdr3_aa: ASSSSGGAYEQY
cdr3_length: 11; v_call: TRBV28; d_call: .; j_call: TRBJ1-2; clone_size: few; cdr3_aa: ASSLDSSYGYT
cdr3_length: 11; v_call: TRBV3-1/TRBV3-2; d_call: .; j_call: TRBJ2-4; clone_size: .; cdr3_aa: ASSQAGSLVQY
cdr3_length: 10; v_call: TRBV6-6; d_call: .; j_call: TRBJ2-7; clone_size: .; cdr3_aa: ASSPDKYEQY
cdr3_length: 13; v_call: TRBV18; d_call: .; j_call: TRBJ1-1; clone_size: .; cdr3_aa: ASSPIRDTDTEAF
cdr3_length: 13; v_call: TRBV6-5; d_call: .; j_call: TRBJ1-4; clone_size: .; cdr3_aa: ATRQAGATNEKLF
cdr3_length: 11; v_call: TRBV27; d_call: .; j_call: TRBJ1-5; clone_size: .; cdr3_aa: ASRGGSNQPQH
cdr3_length: 13; v_call: TRBV5-1; d_call: .; j_call: TRBJ2-2; clone_size: .; cdr3_aa: ASSLPGVNTGELF
cdr3_length: 14; v_call: TRBV5-1; d_call: .; j_call: TRBJ2-6; clone_size: .; cdr3_aa: ASRSTGGAGANVLT
cdr3_length: 15; v_call: TRBV7-3; d_call: .; j_call: TRBJ1-1; clone_size: few; cdr3_aa: ASSLIPTIMTNTEAF
cdr3_length: 13; v_call: TRBV9; d_call: TRBD1; j_call: TRBJ1-5; clone_size: .; cdr3_aa: ASSTGTGSNQPQH
cdr3_length: 13; v_call: TRBV7-8; d_call: .; j_call: TRBJ1-1; clone_size: .; cdr3_aa: ASSLAGAGGTEAF
cdr3_length: 11; v_call: TRBV2; d_call: .; j_call: TRBJ1-2; clone_size: .; cdr3_aa: ASRITGMYGYT
cdr3_length: 11; v_call: TRBV11-3; d_call: .; j_call: TRBJ2-1; clone_size: .; cdr3_aa: ASSPRSAGEQF
cdr3_length: 12; v_call: TRBV3-1/TRBV3-2; d_call: .; j_call: TRBJ1-3; clone_size: .; cdr3_aa: ASSQGSSGNTIY
cdr3_length: 14; v_call: TRBV27; d_call: TRBD1; j_call: TRBJ1-1; clone_size: .; cdr3_aa: ASSPGQGGGSAEAF
cdr3_length: 11; v_call: TRBV6-6; d_call: TRBD1; j_call: TRBJ2-7; clone_size: many; cdr3_aa: ASSRDSPYEQY
cdr3_length: 13; v_call: TRBV2; d_call: .; j_call: TRBJ1-5; clone_size: .; cdr3_aa: ASSPTGIPNQPQH
cdr3_length: 13; v_call: TRBV29-1; d_call: TRBD2; j_call: TRBJ2-3; clone_size: .; cdr3_aa: SVEGAGGPRNTQY
cdr3_length: 11; v_call: TRBV2; d_call: .; j_call: TRBJ1-1; clone_size: .; cdr3_aa: ASSYTENTEAF
cdr3_length: 11; v_call: TRBV10-1; d_call: .; j_call: TRBJ1-2; clone_size: .; cdr3_aa: ASREVPRGGYT
cdr3_length: 13; v_call: TRBV27; d_call: .; j_call: TRBJ1-4; clone_size: .; cdr3_aa: ASSPPGGGSEKLF
cdr3_length: 11; v_call: TRBV27; d_call: TRBD2; j_call: TRBJ2-1; clone_size: .; cdr3_aa: ASTPSGGDEQF
cdr3_length: 13; v_call: TRBV28; d_call: .; j_call: TRBJ2-3; clone_size: .; cdr3_aa: ASSYGGEGTDTQY
cdr3_length: 14; v_call: TRBV21-1; d_call: .; j_call: TRBJ1-5; clone_size: few; cdr3_aa: ASSMGQGYSNQPQH
cdr3_length: 13; v_call: TRBV5-4; d_call: .; j_call: TRBJ1-1; clone_size: .; cdr3_aa: ASSSRTDLNTEAF
cdr3_length: 16; v_call: TRBV29-1; d_call: TRBD2; j_call: TRBJ2-1; clone_size: .; cdr3_aa: SVGPGGVVAGGYNEQF
cdr3_length: 12; v_call: TRBV11-3; d_call: .; j_call: TRBJ1-3; clone_size: .; cdr3_aa: ASSGGASGNTIY
cdr3_length: 16; v_call: TRBV19; d_call: .; j_call: TRBJ1-1; clone_size: .; cdr3_aa: ATRGSGAGALLNTEAF
cdr3_length: 11; v_call: TRBV10-3; d_call: .; j_call: TRBJ1-1; clone_size: .; cdr3_aa: AIREGRQSEAF
cdr3_length: 13; v_call: TRBV7-3; d_call: .; j_call: TRBJ2-3; clone_size: .; cdr3_aa: ASSLTASAPDTQY
cdr3_length: 13; v_call: TRBV6-5; d_call: .; j_call: TRBJ1-2; clone_size: .; cdr3_aa: ASSLGLVGSGGYT
cdr3_length: 13; v_call: TRBV5-4; d_call: .; j_call: TRBJ2-2; clone_size: .; cdr3_aa: ASSLDQAGTGELF
cdr3_length: 15; v_call: TRBV5-4; d_call: .; j_call: TRBJ1-5; clone_size: .; cdr3_aa: ASSFGGNGFMGQPQH
cdr3_length: 15; v_call: TRBV19; d_call: TRBD1; j_call: TRBJ2-2; clone_size: .; cdr3_aa: ASKYATGGVGTGELF